This T cell receptor (beta chain) was captured by sequencing in a study of control samples from healthy donors and cancer patients. The method was immunoSEQ multiplex PCR; TCRdb's version includes in-frame clones alone and lacks a portion of them. The table shows roughly 100,000 clones, with about 91% occurring only once. Material: blood. This receptor was obtained from a woman aged 18 to 35 in good health.

The CDR3 loop is CASSLRPISYNEQFF. CDR3 nucleotides: TGCGCCAGCAGCTTGCGACCGATCTCCTACAATGAGCAGTTCTTC. The genes are TRBV5-1 and TRBJ2-1; D is undetermined. Trimming left V 1 base short and J 0 bases short, with 8 bases between. The CDR3 runs to 15 residues. Germline assignment: CDR1 SGHRS and CDR2 YFSETQ. The full variable domain, in which reference TRBV5-1 and TRBJ2-1 provide the parts outside the CDR3, is KAGVTQTPRYLIKTRGQQVTLSCSPISGHRSVSWYQQTPGQGLQFLFEYFSETQRNKGNFPGRFSGRQFSNSRSEMNVSTLELGDSALYLCASSLRPISYNEQFFGPGTRLTVL.